The rows below give T cell receptor beta chains drawn from one sample of a study of response to subunit inactivated influenza vaccine. TCRdb re-called the RT-PCR reads with MiXCR, one entry per CDR3 protein. Of 500,000 or so distinct CDR3 sequences in the sample, 16% were seen once. The input for sequencing was CD4+ T cells sorted from PBMCs, taken around 25 months after vaccination. These receptors were collected from a man between 50 and 75 years old who received an inactivated influenza vaccine. Each CDR3 is given with its conserved first and last residue. The order of the fields is V gene, J gene, D gene, clone size, CDR3 DNA, CDR3 protein. A D gene is named only where the DNA matches it firmly. Size is omitted from some rows. Given values are once, few, many or a class for expanded clones.

v_gene: TRBV4-3; j_gene: TRBJ2-7; d_gene: NA; abundance: few; CDR3nt: TGCGCCAGCAGCCAAGATGTGGAATCAGGTAATCAGTACTTC; CDR3aa: CASSQDVESGNQYF
v_gene: TRBV7-8; j_gene: TRBJ2-5; d_gene: NA; abundance: NA; CDR3nt: TGTGCCAGCAGCTTAGGGGCACAACAAGAGACCCAGTACTTC; CDR3aa: CASSLGAQQETQYF
v_gene: TRBV24-1; j_gene: TRBJ2-7; d_gene: NA; abundance: NA; CDR3nt: TGTGCCACCAGTGCGGGAGGACAGTCCTACGAGCAGTACTTC; CDR3aa: CATSAGGQSYEQYF
v_gene: TRBV20-1; j_gene: TRBJ2-3; d_gene: TRBD2; abundance: NA; CDR3nt: TGCACGGGACTAGCGGTCCCTAGTGTGGGCACAGATACGCAGTATTTT; CDR3aa: CTGLAVPSVGTDTQYF
v_gene: TRBV6-5; j_gene: TRBJ1-1; d_gene: TRBD1; abundance: NA; CDR3nt: TGTGCCAGCAGTTATCGACAGGGCATGGCTTTCTTT; CDR3aa: CASSYRQGMAFF
v_gene: TRBV5-4; j_gene: TRBJ2-5; d_gene: TRBD2; abundance: few; CDR3nt: TGTGCCAGCAGCTTGGGACTAGCGGGAGCGACTATTCAAGAGACCCAGTACTTC; CDR3aa: CASSLGLAGATIQETQYF
v_gene: TRBV7-2; j_gene: TRBJ2-1; d_gene: TRBD2; abundance: many; CDR3nt: TGTGCCAGCAGCTTGGTTGCGGTAGCGGGAGGGCATGAGCAGTTCTTC; CDR3aa: CASSLVAVAGGHEQFF
v_gene: TRBV15; j_gene: TRBJ2-2; d_gene: NA; abundance: few; CDR3nt: TGTGCCACCAGCAGAGATAAGCCCGGGGAGCTGTTTTTT; CDR3aa: CATSRDKPGELFF
v_gene: TRBV6-5; j_gene: TRBJ2-3; d_gene: TRBD2; abundance: NA; CDR3nt: TGTGCCAGCAGTAGCGGGAGTGCTACGCAGTATTTT; CDR3aa: CASSSGSATQYF
v_gene: TRBV20-1; j_gene: TRBJ2-5; d_gene: TRBD2; abundance: few; CDR3nt: TGCAGTGCTAGAGTCACTCCGGGACTAGCGGGATCACAAGAGACCCAGTACTTC; CDR3aa: CSARVTPGLAGSQETQYF
v_gene: TRBV6-5; j_gene: TRBJ1-1; d_gene: NA; abundance: NA; CDR3nt: TGTGCCAGCAGTTACTCTGGTTGGGGCTCGACTGAAGCTTTCTTT; CDR3aa: CASSYSGWGSTEAFF
v_gene: TRBV9; j_gene: TRBJ1-5; d_gene: TRBD1; abundance: few; CDR3nt: TGTGCCAGCAGCGCGACAGGGGGTCGGAATCAGCCCCAGCATTTT; CDR3aa: CASSATGGRNQPQHF
v_gene: TRBV20-1; j_gene: TRBJ2-3; d_gene: TRBD2; abundance: medium-sized; CDR3nt: TGCAGTGCTAGACCCCCTAGCGGAGCCCTTATGTGGTATTTT; CDR3aa: CSARPPSGALMWYF
v_gene: TRBV27; j_gene: TRBJ1-1; d_gene: TRBD1; abundance: many; CDR3nt: TGTGCCAGCAGTGCATACAGGGGATCTGAAGCTTTCTTT; CDR3aa: CASSAYRGSEAFF
v_gene: TRBV14; j_gene: TRBJ2-1; d_gene: TRBD2; abundance: few; CDR3nt: TGTGCCAGCAGTTGGACTAGCGGGAGGTACAATGAGCAGTTCTTC; CDR3aa: CASSWTSGRYNEQFF
v_gene: TRBV7-2; j_gene: TRBJ1-1; d_gene: NA; abundance: few; CDR3nt: TGTGCCAGCAGCTCCTTCGGGGGGAGTACTGAAGCTTTCTTT; CDR3aa: CASSSFGGSTEAFF
v_gene: TRBV4-3; j_gene: TRBJ1-6; d_gene: NA; abundance: few; CDR3nt: TGCGCCAGCAGCCAAGATGCCACTATCAATTCACCCCTCCACTTT; CDR3aa: CASSQDATINSPLHF
v_gene: TRBV20-1; j_gene: TRBJ2-7; d_gene: TRBD2; abundance: NA; CDR3nt: TGCAGTGCTAGGTCTGTGCGGGGGGTAAACGAGCAGTACTTC; CDR3aa: CSARSVRGVNEQYF
v_gene: TRBV29-1; j_gene: TRBJ2-3; d_gene: NA; abundance: NA; CDR3nt: TGCAGCGCCGAGATTGGAACAGATACGCAGTATTTT; CDR3aa: CSAEIGTDTQYF
v_gene: TRBV7-3; j_gene: TRBJ2-1; d_gene: NA; abundance: NA; CDR3nt: TGTGCCAGCAGCTTAGAAGGTCTCACCTCCTACAATGAGCAGTTCTTC; CDR3aa: CASSLEGLTSYNEQFF
v_gene: TRBV28; j_gene: TRBJ1-2; d_gene: TRBD1; abundance: NA; CDR3nt: TGTGCCAGCAGCTCAGGGGGCGCGGGTCCTATCTATGGCTACACCTTC; CDR3aa: CASSSGGAGPIYGYTF
v_gene: TRBV6-5; j_gene: TRBJ1-2; d_gene: NA; abundance: NA; CDR3nt: TGTGCCAGCAGCTTAAAGGGATACTATGGCTACACCTTC; CDR3aa: CASSLKGYYGYTF
v_gene: TRBV15; j_gene: TRBJ1-6; d_gene: NA; abundance: NA; CDR3nt: TGTGCCACCAGCAGAGAGGGAGGGTACTCACCCCTCCACTTT; CDR3aa: CATSREGGYSPLHF
v_gene: TRBV6-4; j_gene: TRBJ1-1; d_gene: NA; abundance: few; CDR3nt: TGTGCCAGCAGTGACCCCCTAGGGGGGGTTGTCCCTGAAGCTTTCTTT; CDR3aa: CASSDPLGGVVPEAFF
v_gene: TRBV27; j_gene: TRBJ2-1; d_gene: NA; abundance: NA; CDR3nt: TGTGCCAGCAGTTCCCCTCCCCACAATGAGCAGTTCTTC; CDR3aa: CASSSPPHNEQFF
v_gene: TRBV20-1; j_gene: TRBJ2-7; d_gene: TRBD2; abundance: few; CDR3nt: TGCAGTGCCCAGACTAGCGGCCTCTCCTACGAGCAGTACTTC; CDR3aa: CSAQTSGLSYEQYF
v_gene: TRBV7-2; j_gene: TRBJ2-4; d_gene: NA; abundance: few; CDR3nt: TGTCGGGAATCGATTCTAGCCAAAAACATTCAGTACTTC; CDR3aa: CRESILAKNIQYF
v_gene: TRBV4-3; j_gene: TRBJ2-7; d_gene: TRBD2; abundance: few; CDR3nt: TGCGCCAGCAGCCAAGATTTAACGGGACTAGCGGGCTCCGACGAGCAGTACTTC; CDR3aa: CASSQDLTGLAGSDEQYF
v_gene: TRBV20-1; j_gene: TRBJ1-5; d_gene: NA; abundance: NA; CDR3nt: TGCAGTGCTAGACTCCAGGGGAGGCAGCCCCAGCATTTT; CDR3aa: CSARLQGRQPQHF
v_gene: TRBV11-2; j_gene: TRBJ1-3; d_gene: NA; abundance: NA; CDR3nt: TGTGCCAGCCACCGAGCTCGATCTGGAAACACCATATATTTT; CDR3aa: CASHRARSGNTIYF
v_gene: TRBV4-3; j_gene: TRBJ1-1; d_gene: NA; abundance: NA; CDR3nt: TGCGCCAGCAGCCAAGATACCAGTCTTGAAGCTTTCTTT; CDR3aa: CASSQDTSLEAFF
v_gene: TRBV3-1; j_gene: TRBJ2-3; d_gene: TRBD1; abundance: NA; CDR3nt: TGTGCCAGCAGCCAAGCCGGGACAGGGCCTTCAGATACGCAGTATTTT; CDR3aa: CASSQAGTGPSDTQYF
v_gene: TRBV10-3; j_gene: TRBJ2-1; d_gene: TRBD2; abundance: NA; CDR3nt: TGTGCCATCAGCGCCCTAGCGGGGGCAAATGAGCAGTTCTTC; CDR3aa: CAISALAGANEQFF
v_gene: TRBV29-1; j_gene: TRBJ2-2; d_gene: NA; abundance: NA; CDR3nt: TGCAGCGTTGAACAGGGGACGATTACCGGGGAGCTGTTTTTT; CDR3aa: CSVEQGTITGELFF
v_gene: TRBV6-5; j_gene: TRBJ1-6; d_gene: NA; abundance: NA; CDR3nt: TGTGCCAGCAGTTACTCACCACAGGGTTCCTATAATTCACCCCTCCACTTT; CDR3aa: CASSYSPQGSYNSPLHF
v_gene: TRBV7-2; j_gene: TRBJ2-5; d_gene: TRBD2; abundance: NA; CDR3nt: TGTGCCAGCAGCCAGCGGAGCGGGGGGGCCTCACAAGAGACCCAGTACTTC; CDR3aa: CASSQRSGGASQETQYF
v_gene: TRBV5-1; j_gene: TRBJ2-7; d_gene: TRBD2; abundance: many; CDR3nt: TGCGCCAGCAGCTTAGGCGGGAGCATTTACGAGCAGTACTTC; CDR3aa: CASSLGGSIYEQYF
v_gene: TRBV6-1; j_gene: TRBJ1-2; d_gene: NA; abundance: few; CDR3nt: TGTGCCAGCAGCCCAGAGAGGGCCGCTGGCTACACCTTC; CDR3aa: CASSPERAAGYTF
v_gene: TRBV12-3/TRBV12-4; j_gene: TRBJ2-3; d_gene: NA; abundance: few; CDR3nt: TGTGCCAGCAGTTTAGGCTCGGGACCCGCGCCCGATACGCAGTATTTT; CDR3aa: CASSLGSGPAPDTQYF
v_gene: TRBV5-4; j_gene: TRBJ2-3; d_gene: NA; abundance: NA; CDR3nt: TGTGCCAGCAGCCGGGGCGGGCCTCCGGAAGATACGCAGTATTTT; CDR3aa: CASSRGGPPEDTQYF
v_gene: TRBV28; j_gene: TRBJ2-1; d_gene: NA; abundance: NA; CDR3nt: TGTGCCAGCACCACGGCGGGGTCTACACGGGAGCAGTTCTTC; CDR3aa: CASTTAGSTREQFF
v_gene: TRBV5-1; j_gene: TRBJ2-7; d_gene: TRBD1; abundance: NA; CDR3nt: TGCGCCAGCAGCCCGGAGGTGACAGGGAACGAGCAGTACTTC; CDR3aa: CASSPEVTGNEQYF
v_gene: TRBV7-9; j_gene: TRBJ2-5; d_gene: NA; abundance: NA; CDR3nt: TGTGCCAGCAGCATCAACCGCGCTAAGATGTGGGAGACCCAGTACTTC; CDR3aa: CASSINRAKMWETQYF
v_gene: TRBV29-1; j_gene: TRBJ1-3; d_gene: NA; abundance: NA; CDR3nt: TGCAGCGTTGAATCAGGCTCTGGAAACACCATATATTTT; CDR3aa: CSVESGSGNTIYF
v_gene: TRBV20-1; j_gene: TRBJ2-2; d_gene: NA; abundance: NA; CDR3nt: TGCAGTGCTAGACCAACAGGGTGGTCCGGGGAGCTGTTTTTT; CDR3aa: CSARPTGWSGELFF
v_gene: TRBV20-1; j_gene: TRBJ1-2; d_gene: NA; abundance: many; CDR3nt: TGCAGTGCTAGATCCTTCGGGGGCTACACCTTC; CDR3aa: CSARSFGGYTF
v_gene: TRBV5-1; j_gene: TRBJ1-2; d_gene: TRBD1; abundance: few; CDR3nt: TGCGCCAGCAGCTTAAGCAGGGGGACAAACTATGGCTACACCTTC; CDR3aa: CASSLSRGTNYGYTF
v_gene: TRBV5-4; j_gene: TRBJ2-5; d_gene: NA; abundance: NA; CDR3nt: TGTGCCAGCAGCTTGGAGAAAGCGGAGACCCAGTACTTC; CDR3aa: CASSLEKAETQYF
v_gene: TRBV5-1; j_gene: TRBJ1-2; d_gene: TRBD1; abundance: NA; CDR3nt: TGCGCCAGCAGCTTGGGGGGACAGGCTCTAGGCTACACCTTC; CDR3aa: CASSLGGQALGYTF
v_gene: TRBV24-1; j_gene: TRBJ1-5; d_gene: NA; abundance: few; CDR3nt: TGTGCCACCAGTGATTCCAACAGTCAGCCCCAGCATTTT; CDR3aa: CATSDSNSQPQHF
v_gene: TRBV7-2; j_gene: TRBJ1-6; d_gene: NA; abundance: many; CDR3nt: TGTGCCAGCAGCTTAGTTCAGGCCTATAATTCACCCCTCCACTTT; CDR3aa: CASSLVQAYNSPLHF